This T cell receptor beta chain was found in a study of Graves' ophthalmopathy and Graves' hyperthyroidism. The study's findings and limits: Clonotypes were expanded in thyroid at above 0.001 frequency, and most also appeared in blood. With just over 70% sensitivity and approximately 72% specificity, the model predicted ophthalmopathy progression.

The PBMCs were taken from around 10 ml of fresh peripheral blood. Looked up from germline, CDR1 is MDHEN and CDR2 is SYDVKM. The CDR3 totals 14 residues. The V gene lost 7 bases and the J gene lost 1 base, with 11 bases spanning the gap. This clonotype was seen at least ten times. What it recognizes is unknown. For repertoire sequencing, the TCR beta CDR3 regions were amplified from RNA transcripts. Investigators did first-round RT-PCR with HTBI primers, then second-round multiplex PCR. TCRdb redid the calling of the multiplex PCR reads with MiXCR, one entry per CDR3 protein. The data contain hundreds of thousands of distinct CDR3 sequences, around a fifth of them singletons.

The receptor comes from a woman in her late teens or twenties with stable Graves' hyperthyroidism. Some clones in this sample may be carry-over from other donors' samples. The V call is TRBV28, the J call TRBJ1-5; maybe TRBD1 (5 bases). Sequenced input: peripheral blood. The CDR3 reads CASTPGGSNQPQHF. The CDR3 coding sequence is TGTGCCAGCACCCCCGGGGGGAGCAATCAGCCCCAGCATTTT.